This record covers a single T cell receptor (beta chain). Its antigen is still unknown. This record comes from a study of OX40 agonist ivuxolimab in advanced cancers. Whole-study context: In this trial design, patients received ivuxolimab intravenously at 0.01 to 10 mg/kg every 2 weeks. Patients in dose escalation had liver, melanoma, kidney or head and neck cancers. Age averaged 60 years (range roughly 23 to 79), and about 86% were male.

The study, taken as a whole, reports: At 0.1 to 3.0 mg/kg and by week 6, clonal expansion occurred in CD4+ and CD8+ blood T cells.

Using immunoSEQ multiplex PCR, the repertoire was profiled, and TCRdb retains in-frame clones only, with some absent. The sample has about 67,000 clones, 85% seen once. The V gene lost 0 bases and the J gene lost 2 bases, with 18 bases spanning the gap. The CDR3 length is 18 residues. Germline assignment: CDR1 LGHNA and CDR2 YSLEER. The chain recombines TRBV4-3 with TRBJ2-3, with D maybe TRBD1 (5 bases). This clonotype was obtained from an adult with an advanced solid tumor such as melanoma, head and neck, liver or kidney cancer. The source material was CD4+ or CD8+ T cells sorted from blood, sampled in a trial of the OX40 agonist ivuxolimab. CDR3 residues: CASSQDVKGLLYTDTQYF. The CDR3 DNA sequence: TGCGCCAGCAGCCAAGATGTCAAGGGGCTCCTCTACACAGATACGCAGTATTTT.